Here is one T cell receptor beta chain with its context. Its antigen is unknown. At one boundary the junction diverges from the germline segment, which might be a read error. Scientists ran DNA taken from cultured CD4+ T cells through the Oncomine TCR Beta short-read assay for sequencing. TCRdb reprocessed the PCR reads via MiXCR and lists one record per CDR3 protein. The sample has around 6,400 distinct CDR3 sequences, roughly 48% seen once. The data belong to a study of vaccination and CD4 T cells after COVID-19. The treatment is: roughly 10-day PBMC culture with coronavirus spike peptide pools or control peptides (ViraFEST assay). Collection of the unexposed donor's CD4+ T cells took place before the COVID-19 pandemic (2011-2018). Four cold-coronavirus spikes and SARS-CoV-2 S/N served to probe CD4+ T cells taken from unexposed donors, cells permitting. The CDR3 spans 14 residues. Germline V lookup: CDR1 SNHLY, CDR2 FYNNEI.

Sequencing used CD4+ T cells from blood, cultured in vitro. The V gene is TRBV2, the J gene TRBJ2-3; no definite D call. This TCR came from a human donor in good health. CDR3 region: CASSVRSGTDTQYF. The CDR3 coding sequence is TGTGCCAGTAGTGTCCGCAGCGGCACAGATACGCAGTATTTT.